Listed below are T cell receptor beta chains from one sample, sequenced in a study of neurological immune-mediated disorders. From the 5' RACE reads, TCRdb called clonotypes with MiXCR, one entry per CDR3 protein. Seen here are more than 50,000 distinct CDR3 sequences, 5.2% observed once, and the top ten hold roughly 2.8%. The specimen was PBMCs. The receptor set was obtained from a woman aged 25 to 39 with multiple sclerosis. Both conserved end residues are part of each CDR3. Fields, in order: D gene, J gene, V gene, clone size, CDR3 DNA, CDR3 protein. D genes are given only for firm matches. Only some rows state a clone size, as once, few, many or a class for expanded clones.

>.|TRBJ2-3|TRBV20-1|.
TGCAGTGCTAGAGGACCCGGGGGGAGGGGGCTTAATACGCAGTATTTT
CSARGPGGRGLNTQYF
>.|TRBJ1-2|TRBV5-1|many
TGCGCCAGCAGCACCGGGAACTATGGCTACACCTTC
CASSTGNYGYTF
>.|TRBJ1-6|TRBV9|many
TGTGCCAGCAGCGTAACGGGGGACTCCTATAATTCACCCCTCCACTTT
CASSVTGDSYNSPLHF
>TRBD1|TRBJ2-7|TRBV11-2|many
TGTGCCAGCAGCTGGGACAGACTCTCCTACGAGCAGTACTTC
CASSWDRLSYEQYF
>.|TRBJ2-1|TRBV12-3/TRBV12-4|many
TGTGCCAGCGGAACGCAGTTCTTC
CASGTQFF
>.|TRBJ2-5|TRBV12-3/TRBV12-4|many
TGTGCCAGCACTCCCGACTGGGGGAAGACCCAGTACTTC
CASTPDWGKTQYF
>.|TRBJ2-3|TRBV7-9|many
TGTGCCAGCAGGGCAGGGATTGGAGATACGCAGTATTTT
CASRAGIGDTQYF
>.|TRBJ2-2|TRBV20-1|many
TGCAGTGCTACCGACACGGGGGTACATACCACCGGGGAGCTGTTTTTT
CSATDTGVHTTGELFF
>.|TRBJ2-1|TRBV12-3/TRBV12-4|few
TGTGCCAGCAGTATGGGGTTAAATGAGCAGTTCTTC
CASSMGLNEQFF
>.|TRBJ1-1|TRBV29-1|many
TGCAGCGTTCACGACGGATACCTCAACACTGAAGCTTTCTTT
CSVHDGYLNTEAFF
>.|TRBJ1-6|TRBV21-1|many
TGTGCCAGCAGCAAGGGGTGGAATTCACCCCTCAACTTT
CASSKGWNSPLNF
>TRBD2|TRBJ2-1|TRBV6-4|many
TGTGCCAGCAGTGACGGGACTAGCAATGAGCAGTTCTTC
CASSDGTSNEQFF
>TRBD1|TRBJ2-3|TRBV20-1|.
TGCAGTGCTAGACGGACAGGCATCACAGATACGCAGTATTTT
CSARRTGITDTQYF
>.|TRBJ2-1|TRBV2|.
TGTGCCAGCAGTCCGGGGAGCTCCTACAATGAGCAGTTCTTC
CASSPGSSYNEQFF
>TRBD1|TRBJ1-2|TRBV5-1|many
TGCGCCAGCAGCTTGGGGGACAGAGCGAACTATGGCTACACCTTC
CASSLGDRANYGYTF
>.|TRBJ1-2|TRBV4-1|.
TGCGCCAGCAGCCAAGATTTGAGGAGCCACTATGGCTACACCTTC
CASSQDLRSHYGYTF
>.|TRBJ2-7|TRBV27|many
TGTGCCAGCAGTTTATGGACGGTTACCTACGAGCAGTACTTC
CASSLWTVTYEQYF
>TRBD2|TRBJ2-1|TRBV7-9|few
TGTGCCAGCAGCTTAGTGGTCGGGGGGGCCTATGAGCAGTTCTTC
CASSLVVGGAYEQFF
>TRBD1|TRBJ1-4|TRBV6-6|many
TGTGCCAGCAGTCCGACAGGGTCGGGCGAAAAACTGTTTTTT
CASSPTGSGEKLFF
>.|TRBJ1-2|TRBV14|.
TGTGCCAGCAGCCAGGACCGGGCCTATGGCTACACCTTC
CASSQDRAYGYTF
>.|TRBJ1-1|TRBV25-1|many
TGTGCCAGCACCTACGGTACCACTGAAGCTTTCTTT
CASTYGTTEAFF
>.|TRBJ1-1|TRBV5-1|many
TGCGCCAGCAGCTTTTCGAGAAACCCACCACAGGAAGCTTTCTTT
CASSFSRNPPQEAFF
>.|TRBJ2-1|TRBV7-3|few
TGTGCCAGCAGCCTCGGGACGAGCCTCAATGAGCAGTTCTTC
CASSLGTSLNEQFF
>.|TRBJ1-1|TRBV12-3/TRBV12-4|many
TGTGCCAGCAGCCTTACAGGTTACACTGAAGCTTTCTTT
CASSLTGYTEAFF
>.|TRBJ1-1|TRBV12-3/TRBV12-4|many
TGTGCCAGCAGTTTAATGACAGCGAACACTGAAGCTTTCTTT
CASSLMTANTEAFF
>.|TRBJ2-7|TRBV12-3/TRBV12-4|many
TGTGCCAGCAGACCGGGACGGATCTACGAGCAGTACTTC
CASRPGRIYEQYF